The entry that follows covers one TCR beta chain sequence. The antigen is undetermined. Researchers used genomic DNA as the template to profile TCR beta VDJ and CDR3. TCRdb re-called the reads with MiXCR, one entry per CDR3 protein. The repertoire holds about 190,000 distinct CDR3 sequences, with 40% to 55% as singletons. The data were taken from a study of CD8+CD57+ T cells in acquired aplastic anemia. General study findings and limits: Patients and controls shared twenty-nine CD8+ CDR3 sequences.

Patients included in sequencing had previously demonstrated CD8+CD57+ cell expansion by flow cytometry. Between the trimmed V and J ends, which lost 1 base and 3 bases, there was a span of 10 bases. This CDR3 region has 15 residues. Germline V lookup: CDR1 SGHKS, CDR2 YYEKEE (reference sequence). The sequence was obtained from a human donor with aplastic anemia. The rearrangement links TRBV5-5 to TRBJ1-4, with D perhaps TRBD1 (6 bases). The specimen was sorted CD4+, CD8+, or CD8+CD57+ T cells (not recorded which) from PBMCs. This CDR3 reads CASSLLTGSNEKLFF. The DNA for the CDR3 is TGTGCCAGCAGCTTGTTGACAGGCTCTAATGAAAAACTGTTTTTT.